Listed here is a single T cell receptor beta chain. Its antigen is undetermined. This CDR3 is 15 amino acids long. V dropped 2 bases and J dropped 0 bases, with 10 bases sitting between them. Germline values: CDR1 MNHNY, CDR2 SVGAGI (reference sequence). The data originate from a study of shared clonotypes between healthy human individuals. General study findings and limits: The study generally estimated greater richness for naive than memory subsets.

Genomic DNA (from each subset) was split evenly across several immunoSEQ plates. Sorted-subset replicate PCR reactions contained approximately 190 ng DNA, corresponding to tens of thousands of T cell genomes. Clones were sequenced by immunoSEQ multiplex PCR, and TCRdb holds only the in-frame ones, with some missing. The table includes about 2.4 million clones, around nine tenths detected once. Material for sequencing was naive CD4+ T cells sorted from blood. Subset given: CD45RA+ positively selected. The V gene is TRBV6-6, the J gene TRBJ1-2; D is undetermined. The source is a man aged 18 to 29 in good health. The CDR3 DNA reads as TGTGCCAGCAGTTACCCCCAGGCCTCTAACTATGGCTACACCTTC. Residues: CASSYPQASNYGYTF.